These 20 T cell receptor beta chains originate from one sample sequenced in a study of memory CD8 T cells in hepatitis C reinfection. Described time point: late/post reinfection, 12 to 24 weeks after detection. TCR sequencing was done directly ex vivo on sorted cells, without expansion in vitro. Profiling relied on immunoSEQ multiplex PCR, and the TCRdb table lists in-frame clones only, not all of them. This sample has some 46,000 clones; 89% occur once, and the top ten carry around 0.78%. The sequenced sample consisted of naive CD8+ T cells sorted from blood. These receptors came from a man between 18 and 35 years old with hepatitis C virus infection.

The table lists this clone with a few counts. The rearrangement links TRBV27 to TRBJ2-3, with D maybe TRBD2 (6 bases). The CDR3 loop spans 15 amino acids. V was cut by 6 bases and J by 0 bases, with 13 bases left in between. CDR1 and CDR2 (germline): MNHEY, SMNVEV (reference sequence). As DNA, the CDR3 is TGTGCCAGCAGCTCCGGGACTTCCAGCACAGATACGCAGTATTTT. It is translated as CASSSGTSSTDTQYF.

The chain joins TRBV4-1 to TRBJ2-1; TRBD1 matches at 9 bases. Trimming at V came to 0 bases and at J to 4 bases, leaving 7 bases not matched to a gene. Germline V gene sequence: CDR1 MGHRA, CDR2 YSYEKL. The CDR3 is 17 residues long. CDR3 sequence (DNA): TGCGCCAGCAGCCAAGATGGGGGGGGACAGGGTTACAATGAGCAGTTCTTC. This gives the protein CASSQDGGGQGYNEQFF.

The chain has TRBV27 and TRBJ2-7; 10 bases match TRBD1. Germline V CDR1 and CDR2: MNHEY, SMNVEV (reference sequence). The CDR3 extends over 15 amino acids. V shed 5 bases and J 1 base; nucleotides not matched to a gene: 5. The CDR3, as DNA: TGTGCCAGCAGTCCCCGGACAGGGGGGTCCTACGAGCAGTACTTC. It yields the protein CASSPRTGGSYEQYF.

V gene TRBV28 combines with J gene TRBJ2-3, with D possibly matching TRBD2 (5 bases). The germline V gene has CDR1 MDHEN and CDR2 SYDVKM. This CDR3 is 15 amino acids long. The V gene lost 6 bases and the J gene lost 1 base, with 14 bases spanning the gap. In nucleotides, the CDR3 is TGTGCCAGCAGCCGTGGATCTAGCCGCACAGATACGCAGTATTTT. It specifies CASSRGSSRTDTQYF.

The gene calls are TRBV5-6 and TRBJ2-7, with TRBD2 matching over 8 bases. J was trimmed by 2 bases and V by 4 bases; bases with no gene match: 14. The germline V gene has CDR1 SGHDT and CDR2 YYEEEE. The CDR3 length is 17 residues. The DNA of the CDR3 is TGTGCCAGCAGCACGGGTCAGCCGACTAGCGTAACCTACGAGCAGTACGTC. This gives the protein CASSTGQPTSVTYEQYV.

This sequence joins TRBV11-1 and TRBJ2-1; 7 bases are shared with TRBD1. J was trimmed by 4 bases and V by 7 bases; bases with no gene match: 10. Germline V gene sequence: CDR1 SGHAT, CDR2 FQDESV (reference sequence). This CDR3 has 15 residues. The CDR3 DNA is TGTGCCAGCACCTCTCTGGCACAGGGGTACAATGAGCAGTTCTTC. Encoded protein: CASTSLAQGYNEQFF.

The V gene is TRBV11-1, the J gene TRBJ1-1, with 7 bases aligning to TRBD1. The CDR3 spans 12 residues. V was clipped by 6 bases and J by 6 bases; unmatched bases: 4. Germline V gene data show CDR1 as SGHAT and CDR2 as FQDESV (reference sequence). The DNA for the CDR3 is TGTGCCAGCAGTCAGGGGGGCTCTGAAGCTTTCTTT. Its translation: CASSQGGSEAFF.

This chain joins TRBV18 and TRBJ1-1, with a tentative D call TRBD1 (5 bases). Per germline, CDR1 KGHSH and CDR2 LQKENI. V gave up 2 bases and J gave up 3 bases, with 10 bases separating them. The CDR3 is 14 residues long. The CDR3 coding sequence is TGTGCCAGCTCACCAGGGGAAGGGGACACTGAAGCTTTCTTT. Protein product: CASSPGEGDTEAFF.

This chain connects TRBV4-1 to TRBJ1-1, with unresolved D. Trimming pared 0 bases from V and 1 base from J, leaving 6 bases between. Germline values: CDR1 MGHRA, CDR2 YSYEKL. The length of the CDR3 is 14 residues. The CDR3 DNA sequence: TGCGCCAGCAGCCAAGATTTATCGAACACTGAAGCTTTCTTT. Translating gives CASSQDLSNTEAFF.

The chain employs TRBV7-9 and TRBJ1-1; D unclear. Trimming took 7 bases from V and 0 from J, leaving 9 bases between them. CDR3 length: 13 residues. Germline values: CDR1 SEHNR, CDR2 FQNEAQ (reference sequence). This chain's CDR3 is CASTPFLNTEAFF. The CDR3 coding sequence is TGTGCCAGCACCCCCTTCCTGAACACTGAAGCTTTCTTT.

The gene calls are TRBV6-6 and TRBJ2-1, with 12 bases that match TRBD2. CDR3 size: 16 residues. Trimming cost V 5 bases and J 7 bases; bases outside gene matches: 9. Germline V gene sequence: CDR1 MNHNY, CDR2 SVGAGI (reference sequence). The CDR3 DNA is TGTGCCAGCAGTCCTTCTCGTGGACTAGCGGGGAATGAGCAGTTCTTC. Translation: CASSPSRGLAGNEQFF.

This sequence joins TRBV5-1 and TRBJ1-1; D is perhaps TRBD1 (6 bases). The V end lost 3 bases, the J end lost 0 bases, and 9 bases lay between the germline ends. The CDR3 covers 14 residues. Germline CDR1 is SGHRS and CDR2 is YFSETQ. CDR3 region: CASSSGTMNTEAFF. The CDR3 nucleotides are TGCGCCAGCAGCTCGGGGACAATGAACACTGAAGCTTTCTTT.

The chain uses TRBV19 and TRBJ2-3; no clear D. The CDR3 is 16 residues long. Trimming took 3 bases from V and 0 from J, leaving 13 bases between them. Germline lookup yields CDR1 LNHDA and CDR2 SQIVND (reference sequence). CDR3 in DNA: TGTGCCAGTAGTATGGTGGCAGAACCTAGCACAGATACGCAGTATTTT. As protein: CASSMVAEPSTDTQYF.

The chain is built from TRBV28 and TRBJ1-6; 8 nucleotides line up with TRBD1. The germline V gene encodes CDR1 MDHEN and CDR2 SYDVKM. J gave up 8 bases and V 3 bases, and 3 bases lay outside the gene matches. This CDR3 contains 14 residues. The CDR3 here is CASSLDRADSPLHF. Here the CDR3 DNA reads TGTGCCAGCAGTTTGGACAGGGCAGATTCACCCCTCCACTTT.

This sequence joins TRBV29-1 and TRBJ2-1; D is possibly TRBD1 (6 bases). CDR1 is SQVTM and CDR2 is ANQGSEA in the germline V gene. The V end was cut by 2 bases, the J end by 4 bases, with 9 bases between. The CDR3 is 13 amino acids. CDR3 in amino acids: CSVEPTGYNEQFF. For the CDR3, the DNA is TGCAGCGTTGAACCGACAGGTTACAATGAGCAGTTCTTC.

This chain joins TRBV19 and TRBJ2-4, with 7 bases fitting TRBD1. Germline V gene data show CDR1 as LNHDA and CDR2 as SQIVND (reference sequence). CDR3 length: 13 amino acids. Trimming took 9 bases from V and 9 from J; bases not matched to a gene: 11. The CDR3 DNA reads TGTGCCAGCGTAGACAGGGACGGAATCATTCAGTACTTC. Translating gives CASVDRDGIIQYF.

The chain uses TRBV27 and TRBJ2-5, with D possibly matching TRBD1 (6 bases). The CDR3 sequence is 15 residues long. V lost 5 bases and J lost 5, with 18 bases in between. The germline gives CDR1 MNHEY, CDR2 SMNVEV (reference sequence). The CDR3 here is CASSHALQGFETQYF. The CDR3 DNA reads TGTGCCAGCAGTCACGCGTTACAGGGTTTTGAGACCCAGTACTTC.

This clone has only a few counts. V gene TRBV6-1 combines with J gene TRBJ2-1; 7 bases fit TRBD2. CDR1 and CDR2 (germline): MNHNS, SASEGT. The CDR3 extends over 15 amino acids. The V and J ends lost 3 bases and 5 bases, in that order; junction bases with no gene match: 7. The CDR3 region has the DNA TGTGCCAGCAGTGATAACCCTAGCGGACACAATGAGCAGTTCTTC. Translating it yields CASSDNPSGHNEQFF.

The V gene is TRBV5-6, the J gene TRBJ2-1; TRBD2 might be the D (6 bases). Trimming took 4 bases from V and 7 from J, leaving 24 bases between them. Germline values: CDR1 SGHDT, CDR2 YYEEEE. The CDR3 is made up of 17 amino acids. CDR3 amino acids: CASSPSGGTPRGNEQFF. The CDR3 DNA reads TGTGCCAGCAGCCCTAGTGGCGGGACTCCCCGGGGAAATGAGCAGTTCTTC.

This clone is a singleton in its sample. The chain is built from TRBV25-1 and TRBJ2-4; 7 bases are a match to TRBD2. Germline CDR1 is MGHDK and CDR2 is SYGVNS. V was clipped by 1 base and J by 7 bases; unmatched bases: 4. CDR3 length: 14 amino acids. The CDR3 nucleotides read TGTGCCAGCAGTGAATTGGGGGAGGGTAACATTCAGTACTTC. Amino acid sequence: CASSELGEGNIQYF.